The clone carrying this T cell receptor beta chain has just one count. These data are taken from a study of blood T cell repertoires in COVID-19. Study as a whole: Recovery among Cohort 3 donors was established by two negative PCRs, clearance, or symptom resolution. The cDNA or gDNA used as material had been derived from T cells, B-cell-depleted T cells, or PBMCs.

There are 17 residues in the CDR3. The germline V gene encodes CDR1 SGHDT and CDR2 YYEEEE. Losses at the gene ends were 0 bases for V and 6 bases for J; bases not matched to a gene: 12. The participants were between about 18 and 90 years old and came from 20 to 30 US areas. Per the authors' pipeline: Using reference gene primer amplification, nucleated cell counts were estimated. The repertoire was sequenced with immunoSEQ multiplex PCR; TCRdb's copy has only in-frame clones and lacks some. The V and J calls and the clone size are those of that table, but D and trimming were determined from the DNA. The sample has under 400,000 clones; roughly 86% are singletons.

The clonotype originates from a man aged 40-49 years in a cohort exposed to, infected with or recovered from COVID-19 (not recorded which). The sample taken for sequencing was PBMCs or T cells enriched from blood (not recorded which). This sequence joins TRBV5-6 and TRBJ2-3; 8 bases are a match to TRBD2. The CDR3 protein is CASSLGVTSGSADTQYF. The CDR3 DNA is TGTGCCAGCAGCTTGGGCGTAACTAGCGGAAGCGCTGATACGCAGTATTTT. The whole variable domain, filled in from reference TRBV5-6 and TRBJ2-3, reads DAGVTQSPTHLIKTRGQQVTLRCSPKSGHDTVSWYQQALGQGPQFIFQYYEEEERQRGNFPDRFSGHQFPNYSSELNVNALLLGDSALYLCASSLGVTSGSADTQYFGPGTRLTVL.